This T cell receptor beta chain is from a study of cytomegalovirus exposure and HLA in healthy donors. This CDR3 contains 15 residues. Trimming removed 4 bases at V and 6 bases at J, with 22 bases between. Germline CDR1 is SQVTM and CDR2 is ANQGSEA. Assay used: immunoSEQ multiplex PCR; TCRdb lists only in-frame clones, some missing. The sample contains 65,000 to 75,000 clones, more than 85% of which appear only once. Source material: PBMCs. This TCR came from a man younger than 35 in good health and CMV-seropositive. This chain links TRBV29-1 with TRBJ2-7; D is perhaps TRBD1 (6 bases). CDR3 DNA: TGCAGCGTTGTGGGGCCGACAGGCCCTAAGGTCGAGCAGTACTTC. Encoded protein: CSVVGPTGPKVEQYF.